This TCR beta chain was recovered during a study of T cells in Graves' hyperthyroidism and ophthalmopathy. Germline CDR1 and CDR2: SQVTM and ANQGSEA. The CDR3 contains 13 residues. Trimming at V came to 6 bases and at J to 1 base, leaving 5 bases not matched to a gene. What was amplified from RNA transcripts were TCR beta CDR3 regions. Carried out on the TCR CDR3, a first-round RT-PCR used the HTBI primer set. TCRdb ran MiXCR on the multiplex PCR reads and lists one entry per CDR3 protein. The sample includes 300,000 to 400,000 distinct CDR3 sequences, about 15% of them seen just once. This clonotype occurred many times.

This sequence joins TRBV29-1 and TRBJ2-5; 7 nucleotides agree with TRBD1. This TCR was sampled from a woman aged 30 to 39 with Graves' hyperthyroidism. Specimen: blood. The chain's CDR3 is CSVPGQPQETQYF. The CDR3 DNA sequence: TGCAGCGTCCCGGGACAGCCCCAAGAGACCCAGTACTTC.